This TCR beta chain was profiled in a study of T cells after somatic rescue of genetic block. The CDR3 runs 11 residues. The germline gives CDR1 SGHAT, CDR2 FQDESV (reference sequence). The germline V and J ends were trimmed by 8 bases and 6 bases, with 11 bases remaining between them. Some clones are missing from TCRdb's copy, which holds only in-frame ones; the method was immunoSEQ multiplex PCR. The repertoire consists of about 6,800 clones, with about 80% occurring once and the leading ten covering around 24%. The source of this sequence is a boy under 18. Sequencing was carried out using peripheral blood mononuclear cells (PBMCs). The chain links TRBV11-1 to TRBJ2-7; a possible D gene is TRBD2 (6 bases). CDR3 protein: CASSKGGEQYF. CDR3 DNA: TGTGCCAGCTCTAAGGGAGGCGAGCAGTACTTC.